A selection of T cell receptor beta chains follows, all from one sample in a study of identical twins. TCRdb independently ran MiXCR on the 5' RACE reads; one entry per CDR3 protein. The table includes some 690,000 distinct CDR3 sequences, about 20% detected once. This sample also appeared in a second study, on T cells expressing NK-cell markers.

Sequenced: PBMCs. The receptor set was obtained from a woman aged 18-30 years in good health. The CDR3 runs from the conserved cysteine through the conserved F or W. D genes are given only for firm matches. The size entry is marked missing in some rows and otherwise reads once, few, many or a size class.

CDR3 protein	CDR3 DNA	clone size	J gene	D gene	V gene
CASSGQGGYEQYF	TGTGCCAGCAGCGGTCAGGGTGGGTACGAGCAGTACTTC	many	TRBJ2-7	NA	TRBV12-3/TRBV12-4
CASSYSAGDSPLHF	TGTGCCAGCAGTTACTCCGCGGGTGATTCACCCCTCCACTTT	few	TRBJ1-6	NA	TRBV6-5
CSARGRGIYNEQFF	TGCAGTGCTAGAGGCAGGGGGATTTACAATGAGCAGTTCTTC	NA	TRBJ2-1	TRBD1	TRBV20-1
CARSFGRCSYEQYF	TGTGCCAGGTCCTTCGGCAGGTGCTCCTACGAGCAGTACTTC	few	TRBJ2-7	NA	TRBV6-1
CASSVTGLNEQFF	TGTGCCAGCAGCGTCACAGGGCTGAATGAGCAGTTCTTC	many	TRBJ2-1	NA	TRBV9
CASSLEPNTEAFF	TGTGCCAGCAGCTTAGAGCCAAACACTGAAGCTTTCTTT	few	TRBJ1-1	NA	TRBV7-6
CASSVGVGGSNTGELFF	TGTGCCAGCAGCGTAGGAGTAGGCGGTTCGAACACCGGGGAGCTGTTTTTT	many	TRBJ2-2	NA	TRBV9
CASSVFDEGTEAFF	TGCGCCAGCAGCGTATTTGACGAGGGCACTGAAGCTTTCTTT	few	TRBJ1-1	NA	TRBV5-1
CAISTGGTYNSPLHF	TGTGCCATCAGTACCGGGGGAACCTATAATTCACCCCTCCACTTT	few	TRBJ1-6	NA	TRBV10-3
CASSSERTGDSKLFF	TGTGCCAGCAGCTCAGAGAGGACAGGGGATTCAAAACTGTTTTTT	once	TRBJ1-4	TRBD1	TRBV7-9
CSARDPSAGDTQYF	TGCAGTGCTAGAGATCCCAGTGCCGGGGATACGCAGTATTTT	NA	TRBJ2-3	NA	TRBV20-1
CSARTPSGSIPEQFF	TGCAGTGCTAGGACCCCCAGCGGGAGCATCCCTGAGCAGTTCTTC	many	TRBJ2-1	TRBD2	TRBV20-1
CASSYGRAIEAFF	TGTGCCAGCAGTTACGGGAGGGCCATCGAAGCTTTCTTT	many	TRBJ1-1	NA	TRBV6-5
CASSPGGWSYEQYF	TGTGCCAGCAGTCCAGGGGGCTGGTCCTACGAGCAGTACTTC	NA	TRBJ2-7	TRBD1	TRBV12-3/TRBV12-4
CASSPATVIPSTDTQYF	TGTGCCAGCAGCCCCGCCACTGTGATACCTAGCACAGATACGCAGTATTTT	NA	TRBJ2-3	NA	TRBV5-5
CSAGGPRAFF	TGCAGTGCCGGGGGCCCGAGAGCTTTCTTT	NA	TRBJ1-1	NA	TRBV20-1
CASSSPDWANVLTF	TGTGCCAGCAGTTCGCCGGATTGGGCCAACGTCCTGACTTTC	NA	TRBJ2-6	NA	TRBV6-2/TRBV6-3
CSATRLKYGYTF	TGCAGTGCTACCCGGCTAAAGTATGGCTACACCTTC	few	TRBJ1-2	NA	TRBV20-1
CASNSGGPGGDTQYF	TGTGCCAGCAACTCAGGGGGGCCTGGTGGAGATACGCAGTATTTT	NA	TRBJ2-3	NA	TRBV12-3/TRBV12-4
CASSFVQRLFYGYTF	TGTGCCAGCAGTTTCGTCCAACGGCTTTTCTATGGCTACACCTTC	many	TRBJ1-2	NA	TRBV12-3/TRBV12-4